The clone carrying this T cell receptor beta chain was detected many times. The sample belongs to a study of regulatory T cells in long-lasting Graves disease. Study context: Over 5 years of antithyroid drugs with positive TSH receptor antibodies was taken to mean persistent Graves' disease.

The V and J ends lost 6 bases and 3 bases respectively, with 14 bases between them. This CDR3 region has 14 residues. Germline V lookup: CDR1 SGHAT, CDR2 FQNNGV. Combining iRepertoire HTBI primers with Arm-PCR of CDR3 regions, the authors built TCR beta libraries. One entry per CDR3 protein, called by TCRdb with MiXCR from the multiplex PCR reads. The data hold 650,000 to 700,000 distinct CDR3 sequences, with 25% to 30% observed a single time. As for time point: persistent/refractory GD, antithyroid drugs over 5 years with positive TRAb. Extracted PBMC RNA gave rise to the TCR library. The chain combines TRBV11-2 with TRBJ2-5; no reliable D call. Here the sequenced sample was peripheral blood mononuclear cells (PBMCs), taken when the disease was refractory, from a patient treated with antithyroid drugs. The sequence derives from a female donor with Graves disease. The chain's CDR3 is CASRPLTGKETQYF. The CDR3 bases are TGTGCCAGCAGACCCCTGACGGGTAAAGAGACCCAGTACTTC. The full variable domain, completed using reference TRBV11-2 and TRBJ2-5, is EAGVAQSPRYKIIEKRQSVAFWCNPISGHATLYWYQQILGQGPKLLIQFQNNGVVDDSQLPKDRFSAERLKGVDSTLKIQPAKLEDSAVYLCASRPLTGKETQYFGPGTRLLVL.